Following are 15 T cell receptor beta chains from one sample sequenced in a study of shared clonotypes between healthy human individuals. The data were produced by immunoSEQ multiplex PCR, yet TCRdb's version contains in-frame clones alone and is incomplete. The data contain hundreds of thousands of clones, around 74% of them singletons. The source material was memory CD4+ T cells sorted from blood. Subset of the sample: CD45RA-negative fraction. Every receptor here comes from a woman aged 25 to 45 in good health.

This clone has a single count. The chain has TRBV5-6 and TRBJ2-3; D is perhaps TRBD2 (6 bases). The V end lost 1 base, the J end lost 6 bases, and 15 bases lay between the germline ends. CDR3 length equals 15 residues. Germline V gene lookup returns CDR1 SGHDT and CDR2 YYEEEE. The chain's CDR3 is CASSLYGSEADTQYF. The CDR3 DNA reads TGTGCCAGCAGCTTGTACGGGAGTGAGGCGGATACGCAGTATTTT.

The V call is TRBV10-2, the J call TRBJ1-4; 8 nucleotides match TRBD1. In germline, CDR1 is WSHSY, CDR2 SAAADI. This CDR3 spans 14 amino acids. With V trimmed by 5 bases and J by 5 bases, 4 bases remained unmatched. In DNA, the CDR3 is TGCGCCAGCAGTCGGACAGGGAAGAATGAAAAACTGTTTTTT. This gives the protein CASSRTGKNEKLFF.

The rearrangement uses TRBV18 and TRBJ1-1; the D gene is possibly TRBD1 (5 bases). The V end lost 3 bases, the J end lost 0 bases, and 11 bases lay between the germline ends. Germline assignment: CDR1 KGHSH and CDR2 LQKENI. The CDR3 has 15 residues. This CDR3 is CASSPSTAMNTEAFF. The CDR3 DNA follows: TGTGCCAGCTCACCGTCGACAGCGATGAACACTGAAGCTTTCTTT.

The chain has TRBV6-1 and TRBJ2-7; no clear D. Trimming took off 5 bases at V and 3 bases at J, with 8 bases between the two ends. This CDR3 is built from 12 residues. Germline values: CDR1 MNHNS, CDR2 SASEGT. The CDR3 reads CASSQTIYEQYF. CDR3 bases: TGTGCCAGCAGTCAGACCATCTACGAGCAGTACTTC.

V gene TRBV5-4 combines with J gene TRBJ2-7; TRBD2 aligns across 8 bases. The CDR3 has 15 amino acids. With 0 bases clipped from V and 2 bases from J, the junction kept 4 bases outside the gene matches. Germline V gene sequence: CDR1 SGHNT, CDR2 YYREEE (reference sequence). The CDR3 bases are TGTGCCAGCAGCTTGGACCCCGGGAGGGCCTACGAGCAGTACTTC. Translated, it gives CASSLDPGRAYEQYF.

The chain carries TRBV5-1 and TRBJ2-1, with 10 nucleotides matching TRBD1. Germline CDR1 SGHRS, CDR2 YFSETQ. The CDR3 length is 15 residues. The ends lost 7 bases at V and 4 bases at J; junction bases unmatched: 8. The DNA for the CDR3 is TGCGCCAGCGGACAGGGGGGACTAGGATACAATGAGCAGTTCTTC. It yields the protein CASGQGGLGYNEQFF.

The chain joins TRBV2 to TRBJ2-2, with D possibly matching TRBD1 (6 bases). Trimming took 5 bases from V and 3 from J, leaving 10 bases between them. Germline assignment: CDR1 SNHLY and CDR2 FYNNEI. The CDR3 contains 14 residues. CDR3 in DNA: TGTGCCAGCAGTTCGGACAGAGACACCGGGGAGCTGTTTTTT. As protein: CASSSDRDTGELFF.

The rearrangement joins TRBV5-4 to TRBJ2-7; TRBD2 matches at 11 bases. The CDR3 loop spans 16 amino acids. With 2 bases clipped from V and 5 bases from J, the junction kept 9 bases outside the gene matches. Germline lookup yields CDR1 SGHNT and CDR2 YYREEE (reference sequence). CDR3 nucleotides: TGTGCCAGCAGCTTCCTACTAGCGGGAGTCGTCCACGAGCAGTACTTC. Encoded protein: CASSFLLAGVVHEQYF. The full variable domain, with the rest looked up from reference TRBV5-4 and TRBJ2-7, is ETGVTQSPTHLIKTRGQQVTLRCSSQSGHNTVSWYQQALGQGPQFIFQYYREEENGRGNFPPRFSGLQFPNYSSELNVNALELDDSALYLCASSFLLAGVVHEQYFGPGTRLTVT.

This chain links TRBV4-2 with TRBJ1-4; 7 bases match TRBD1. The ends lost 1 base at V and 4 bases at J; junction bases unmatched: 3. The germline V gene encodes CDR1 LGHNA and CDR2 YNFKEQ. The CDR3 consists of 15 residues. In nucleotides, the CDR3 is TGTGCCAGCAGCCAAGGGGACAGAGATAATGAAAAACTGTTTTTT. It translates to CASSQGDRDNEKLFF.

V is TRBV4-2 and J is TRBJ2-7; the D is unclear. Deletions cut 0 bases from V and 3 bases from J, with 12 bases between. This CDR3 region has 15 residues. CDR1 is LGHNA and CDR2 is YNFKEQ in the germline V gene. CDR3 bases: TGTGCCAGCAGCCAAGACTATACAGCAAACTACGAGCAGTACTTC. Its protein product is CASSQDYTANYEQYF.

This clone was detected only a few times. The sample carries other DNA sequences with the same CDR3. This chain links TRBV6-1 with TRBJ1-1; D is uncertain. Germline-derived CDR1 and CDR2 are MNHNS and SASEGT. The CDR3 contains 11 residues. V lost 8 bases and J 1 base, leaving 5 bases between the germline ends. CDR3 DNA: TGTGCCAGCGAAGGGAACACTGAAGCTTTCTTT. Protein product: CASEGNTEAFF.

The CDR3 sequence: CAISRLAGEETQYF. The CDR3 DNA sequence: TGTGCCATCAGTAGACTAGCGGGAGAGGAGACCCAGTACTTC. This chain connects TRBV10-3 to TRBJ2-5; 12 bases map to TRBD2. Germline loops: CDR1 ENHRY, CDR2 SYGVKD. The V segment lost 5 bases and the J segment 5 bases; nucleotides outside the gene matches: 3. The CDR3 runs 14 residues.

The gene calls are TRBV6-1 and TRBJ2-1; D not resolved. V was pared by 5 bases and J by 2 bases, with 7 bases between. This CDR3 is 13 amino acids long. CDR1 MNHNS and CDR2 SASEGT come from the germline V gene. CDR3 sequence reads: CASSPVAYNEQFF. DNA of the CDR3: TGTGCCAGCAGTCCGGTGGCCTACAATGAGCAGTTCTTC.

The chain has TRBV11-1 and TRBJ2-7; 14 positions match TRBD2. With V trimmed by 6 bases and J by 5 bases, 6 bases remained unmatched. The CDR3 sequence is 15 residues long. Germline V gene lookup returns CDR1 SGHAT and CDR2 FQDESV (reference sequence). In DNA form, the CDR3 reads TGTGCCAGCAGTCGACTAGCGGGAGGGTCCCACGAGCAGTACTTC. This codes for CASSRLAGGSHEQYF.

There are a few counts of this clone. This rearrangement joins TRBV28 to TRBJ1-2; 8 nucleotides line up with TRBD1. The length of the CDR3 is 15 residues. Germline V gives CDR1 MDHEN, CDR2 SYDVKM. The ends lost 5 bases at V and 4 bases at J; junction bases unmatched: 9. The CDR3 here is CASSPGGRDGYGYTF. The CDR3 region has the DNA TGTGCCAGCAGTCCAGGGGGCAGGGATGGCTATGGCTACACCTTC.